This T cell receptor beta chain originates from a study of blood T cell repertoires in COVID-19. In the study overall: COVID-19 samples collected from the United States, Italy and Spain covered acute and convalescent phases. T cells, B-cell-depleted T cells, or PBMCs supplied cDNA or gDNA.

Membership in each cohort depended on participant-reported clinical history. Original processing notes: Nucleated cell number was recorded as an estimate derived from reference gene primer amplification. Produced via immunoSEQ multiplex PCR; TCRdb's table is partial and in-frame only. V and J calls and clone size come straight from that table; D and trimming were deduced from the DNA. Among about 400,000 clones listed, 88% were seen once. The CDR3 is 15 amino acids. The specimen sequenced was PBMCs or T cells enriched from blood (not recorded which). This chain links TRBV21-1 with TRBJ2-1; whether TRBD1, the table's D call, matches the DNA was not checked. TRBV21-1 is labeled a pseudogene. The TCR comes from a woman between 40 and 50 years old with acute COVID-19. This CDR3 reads CASTPAGPARNEQFF. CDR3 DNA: TGTGCCAGCACGCCGGCAGGGCCAGCCCGCAATGAGCAGTTCTTC.